This TCR beta chain was found in a study of T cell repertoires in cytomegalovirus infection (dated by TCRdb to between 2018 and 2021). Turning to the overall study: The peptide stimulations were aimed at well-studied HLA-B-restricted epitopes as well as recently identified HLA-C-restricted CMV epitopes, whose presentation resists viral immunomodulation. Donor HLA type was relevant to the analysis, as public TCR beta signatures indicated carriage of CMV infection together with the matching HLA type.

As encoded in the germline V gene, CDR1 is ENHRY while CDR2 is SYGVKD. V lost 7 bases and J lost 2 bases, and the count of bases not matched to a germline gene is 4. From cysteine to phenylalanine, the CDR3 is 14 amino acids long. CDR3 DNA only is kept here, 42 bases in frame from base 1. Overall results and qualifications from the work: Cumulative frequency of public TCR beta family members discriminated carriers of CMV infection plus the relevant HLA type in this cohort and an independent 352-donor cohort. The ex vivo response was dominated by HLA-C-restricted CMV-specific TCR beta clonotypes, which also provided the single most frequent clonotype in two of eight donors.

Remarks on this clonotype: Its antigen specificity is not known. Base-call qualities are not available, and no considerably larger clone is one nucleotide away.

Instrument used: Illumina HiSeq 1500. TCRdb handled the public reads itself, with Q25 trimming in fastp and clone calling in MiXCR, and kept productive beta chains. Identical CDR3 proteins give one entry, which carries the most common genes and DNA. The sample records hundreds of thousands of distinct CDR3 sequences, less than 35% of which are singletons. 9.5% to 15% of the sample comes from the top ten. In light of the paper, this sample's treatment or condition label describes: in vitro stimulation with specific CMV peptide epitopes to enrich CMV-specific T cells. Here the chain combines TRBV10-3 and TRBJ2-5; 10 bases in between match TRBD2. The starting material was cultured CD8+ T cells from PBMCs, obtained from culture after CMV antigen stimulation. The sequence derives from a human donor in good health (CMV status not recorded). Some clones in this sample may be carry-over from other donors' samples. The sequence in DNA is TGTGCCATCAAAGGTAGCGGGGGGCAAGAGACCCAGTACTTC. Translated, this is CAIKGSGGQETQYF.